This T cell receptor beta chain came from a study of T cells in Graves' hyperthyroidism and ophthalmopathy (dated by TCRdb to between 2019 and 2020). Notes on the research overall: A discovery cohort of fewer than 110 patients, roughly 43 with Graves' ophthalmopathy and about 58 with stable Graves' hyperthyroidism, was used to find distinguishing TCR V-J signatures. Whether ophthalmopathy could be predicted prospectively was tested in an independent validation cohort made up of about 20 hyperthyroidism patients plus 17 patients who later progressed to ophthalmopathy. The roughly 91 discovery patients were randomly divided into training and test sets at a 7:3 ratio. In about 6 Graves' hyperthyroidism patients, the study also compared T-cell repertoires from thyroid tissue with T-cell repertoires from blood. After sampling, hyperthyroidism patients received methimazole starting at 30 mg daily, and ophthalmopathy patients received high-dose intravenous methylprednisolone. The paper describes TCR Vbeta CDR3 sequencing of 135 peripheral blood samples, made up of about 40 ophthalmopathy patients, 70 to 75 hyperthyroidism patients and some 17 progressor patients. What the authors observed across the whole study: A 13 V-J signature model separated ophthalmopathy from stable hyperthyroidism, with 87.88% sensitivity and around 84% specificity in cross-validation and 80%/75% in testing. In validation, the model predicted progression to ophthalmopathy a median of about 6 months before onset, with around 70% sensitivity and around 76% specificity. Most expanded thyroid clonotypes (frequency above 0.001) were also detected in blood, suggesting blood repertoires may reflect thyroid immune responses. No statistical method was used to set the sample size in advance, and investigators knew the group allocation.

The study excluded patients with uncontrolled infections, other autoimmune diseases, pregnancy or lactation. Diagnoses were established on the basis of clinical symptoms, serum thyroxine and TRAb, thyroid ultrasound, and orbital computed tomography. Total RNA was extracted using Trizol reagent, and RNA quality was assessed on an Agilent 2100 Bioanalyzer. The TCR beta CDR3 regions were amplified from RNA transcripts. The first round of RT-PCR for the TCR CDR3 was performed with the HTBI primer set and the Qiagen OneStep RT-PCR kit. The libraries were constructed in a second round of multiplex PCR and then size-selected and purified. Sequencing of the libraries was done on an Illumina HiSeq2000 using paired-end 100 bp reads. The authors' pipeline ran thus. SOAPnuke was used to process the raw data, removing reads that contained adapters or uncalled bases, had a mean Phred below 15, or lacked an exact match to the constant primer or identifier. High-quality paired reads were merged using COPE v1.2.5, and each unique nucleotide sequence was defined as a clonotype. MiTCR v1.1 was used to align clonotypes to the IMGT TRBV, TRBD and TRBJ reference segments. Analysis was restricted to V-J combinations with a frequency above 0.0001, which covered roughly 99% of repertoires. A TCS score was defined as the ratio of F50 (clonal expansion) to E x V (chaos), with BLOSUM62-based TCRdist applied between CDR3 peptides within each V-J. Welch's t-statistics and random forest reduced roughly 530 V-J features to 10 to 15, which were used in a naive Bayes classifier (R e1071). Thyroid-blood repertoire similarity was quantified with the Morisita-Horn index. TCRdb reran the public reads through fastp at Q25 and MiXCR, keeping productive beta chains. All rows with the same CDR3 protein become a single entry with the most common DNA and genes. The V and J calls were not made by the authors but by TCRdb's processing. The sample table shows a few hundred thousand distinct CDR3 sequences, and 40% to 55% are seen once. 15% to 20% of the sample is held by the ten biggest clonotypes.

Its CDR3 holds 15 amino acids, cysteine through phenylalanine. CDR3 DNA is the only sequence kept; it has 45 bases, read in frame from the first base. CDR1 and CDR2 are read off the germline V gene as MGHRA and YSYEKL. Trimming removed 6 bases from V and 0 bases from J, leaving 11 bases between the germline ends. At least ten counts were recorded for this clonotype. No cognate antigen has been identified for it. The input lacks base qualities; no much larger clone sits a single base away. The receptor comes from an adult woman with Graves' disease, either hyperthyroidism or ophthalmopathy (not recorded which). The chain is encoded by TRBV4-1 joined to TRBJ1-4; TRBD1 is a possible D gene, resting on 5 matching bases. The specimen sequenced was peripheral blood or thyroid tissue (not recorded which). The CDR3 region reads CASRTPGATNEKLFF. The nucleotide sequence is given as TGCGCCAGCAGGACTCCGGGGGCAACTAATGAAAAACTGTTTTTT.